Listed below are T cell receptor beta chains from one sample, sequenced in a study of T cells in localized non-small cell lung cancer. This table comes from immunoSEQ multiplex PCR, and its TCRdb copy is limited to in-frame clones, with some not included. Here the sample spans 25,000 to 30,000 clones, around 90% being singletons. Here the sequenced sample was peripheral blood, taken before any cancer treatment. Receptor source: a female donor of 60 years or more with stage I lung adenocarcinoma. CDR3s include the opening cysteine and the closing phenylalanine or tryptophan. Fields, in order: clone size, V gene, J gene, D gene, CDR3 length, CDR3 DNA, CDR3 protein. A D gene is named only where the DNA matches it firmly. For some rows the clone size is stated as once, few or many, or as a class when expanded; others skip it.

size: NA; V: TRBV28; J: TRBJ1-2; D: NA; length: 14; DNA: TGTGCCAGCACCTTTAGCGGGACATTCAACGGCTACACCTTC; CDR3: CASTFSGTFNGYTF
size: NA; V: TRBV6-6; J: TRBJ2-4; D: NA; length: 12; DNA: TGTGCCAGCAGTTACTCGGACGGAGTTCAGTACTTC; CDR3: CASSYSDGVQYF
size: NA; V: TRBV28; J: TRBJ2-1; D: NA; length: 14; DNA: TGTGCCAGCAGTTTACGCCAGATGACAGGTGAGCAGTTCTTC; CDR3: CASSLRQMTGEQFF
size: NA; V: TRBV19; J: TRBJ2-1; D: TRBD2; length: 17; DNA: TGTGCCAGTAGTATAATGGCTAGCGGGAGGGTCGCCAATGAGCAGTTCTTC; CDR3: CASSIMASGRVANEQFF
size: NA; V: TRBV28; J: TRBJ1-2; D: NA; length: 15; DNA: TGTGCCAGCATCCCTTTTGACCGGGACCTCTATGGCTACACCTTC; CDR3: CASIPFDRDLYGYTF
size: once; V: TRBV11-2; J: TRBJ2-1; D: NA; length: 11; DNA: TGTGCCAGCAGCTTAGCCAATGAGCAGTTCTTC; CDR3: CASSLANEQFF
size: NA; V: TRBV27; J: TRBJ2-7; D: TRBD1; length: 15; DNA: TGTGCCAGCGGCTGGCGGACAGGGTCCTCCTACGAGCAGTACTTC; CDR3: CASGWRTGSSYEQYF
size: once; V: TRBV10-3; J: TRBJ2-7; D: TRBD1; length: 11; DNA: TGTGCCATAGGACAGGGCTACGAGCAGTACTTC; CDR3: CAIGQGYEQYF
size: NA; V: TRBV7-9; J: TRBJ2-5; D: NA; length: 16; DNA: TGTGCCAGCAGCTTAGGTGTCTGGACTTTACAAGAGACCCAGTACTTC; CDR3: CASSLGVWTLQETQYF
size: NA; V: TRBV7-2; J: TRBJ2-3; D: TRBD2; length: 18; DNA: TGTGCCAGCAGCTTAGCGCGATGGCGGGGGGGCCGTGGAGATACGCAGTATTTT; CDR3: CASSLARWRGGRGDTQYF
size: NA; V: TRBV7-8; J: TRBJ2-5; D: NA; length: 12; DNA: TGTGCCAGCAGCTTGGCCCAAGAGACCCAGTACTTC; CDR3: CASSLAQETQYF
size: once; V: TRBV30; J: TRBJ2-6; D: NA; length: 13; DNA: TGTGCCTACATAAACTCTGGGGCCAACGTCCTGACTTTC; CDR3: CAYINSGANVLTF
size: NA; V: TRBV6-4; J: TRBJ2-2; D: NA; length: 15; DNA: TGTGCCAGCAGCCCTCAAGGGGCGAGGGCCGGGGAGCTGTTTTTT; CDR3: CASSPQGARAGELFF
size: few; V: TRBV7-9; J: TRBJ1-5; D: NA; length: 13; DNA: TGTGCCAGCAGCTTTTGGTCCGGTCAGCCCCAGCATTTT; CDR3: CASSFWSGQPQHF
size: NA; V: TRBV5-1; J: TRBJ2-7; D: NA; length: 14; DNA: TGCGCCAGCTCAATCGAGGGGCAGTCCTACGAGCAGTACTTC; CDR3: CASSIEGQSYEQYF
size: NA; V: TRBV18; J: TRBJ1-1; D: NA; length: 15; DNA: TGTGCCAGCTCTCTTTCGACAGTCATGAACACTGAAGCTTTCTTT; CDR3: CASSLSTVMNTEAFF
size: few; V: TRBV7-9; J: TRBJ1-5; D: TRBD1; length: 15; DNA: TGTGCCAGCAGCTTGGGGACAGCGATCTATCAGCCCCAGCATTTT; CDR3: CASSLGTAIYQPQHF
size: once; V: TRBV7-3; J: TRBJ2-1; D: NA; length: 14; DNA: TGTGCCAGCAGCAGGTCCAGGGAGAACAATGAGCAGTTCTTC; CDR3: CASSRSRENNEQFF
size: NA; V: TRBV29-1; J: TRBJ2-2; D: TRBD2; length: 13; DNA: TGCAGCGTTAGCGGGGGGAACACCGGGGAGCTGTTTTTT; CDR3: CSVSGGNTGELFF
size: NA; V: TRBV5-1; J: TRBJ2-7; D: NA; length: 13; DNA: TGCGCCAGCAGCTTGCAGGACGCCTACGAGCAGTACTTC; CDR3: CASSLQDAYEQYF
size: NA; V: TRBV10-3; J: TRBJ2-5; D: NA; length: 12; DNA: TGTGCCACCGGCCGAGCCCAAGAGACCCAGTACTTC; CDR3: CATGRAQETQYF
size: NA; V: TRBV7-9; J: TRBJ2-1; D: TRBD2; length: 15; DNA: TGTGCCAGCAGTAACGGCGGGAGGCCATACAATGAGCAGTTCTTC; CDR3: CASSNGGRPYNEQFF
size: NA; V: TRBV28; J: TRBJ1-2; D: NA; length: 14; DNA: TGTGCCAGCAGTTTAAGTCTCAGGGGCATTGGCTACACCTTC; CDR3: CASSLSLRGIGYTF
size: NA; V: TRBV18; J: TRBJ1-1; D: TRBD1; length: 14; DNA: TGTGCCAGCTCACTGGGACAGGGTGCCACTGAAGCTTTCTTT; CDR3: CASSLGQGATEAFF
size: NA; V: TRBV30; J: TRBJ2-1; D: NA; length: 12; DNA: TGTGCCTGGAAGCAGAACTACAATGAGCAGTTCTTC; CDR3: CAWKQNYNEQFF
size: NA; V: TRBV5-1; J: TRBJ1-1; D: NA; length: 13; DNA: TGCGCCAGCACTAAGACGGAGAACACTGAAGCTTTCTTT; CDR3: CASTKTENTEAFF
size: NA; V: TRBV19; J: TRBJ2-4; D: NA; length: 15; DNA: TGTGCCAGTAGTAAACAGTGGCTAGCCAAAAACATTCAGTACTTC; CDR3: CASSKQWLAKNIQYF
size: NA; V: TRBV19; J: TRBJ1-2; D: NA; length: 13; DNA: TGTGCCAGTAGTATCGGTGGATCGATCGGCTACACCTTC; CDR3: CASSIGGSIGYTF
size: NA; V: TRBV7-2; J: TRBJ1-4; D: NA; length: 13; DNA: TGTGCCAGCAGCTTAACTACAGGTGAAAAACTGTTTTTT; CDR3: CASSLTTGEKLFF
size: NA; V: TRBV6-1; J: TRBJ2-1; D: NA; length: 13; DNA: TGTGCCAGCAGTGAACGGGCCAACAATGAGCAGTTCTTC; CDR3: CASSERANNEQFF
size: NA; V: TRBV7-2; J: TRBJ2-1; D: TRBD2; length: 15; DNA: TGTGCCAGCAGCTTAGCGACTAGCGGGAGCAATGAGCAGTTCTTC; CDR3: CASSLATSGSNEQFF
size: NA; V: TRBV5-6; J: TRBJ2-7; D: NA; length: 13; DNA: TGTGCCAGCAGCTTGCCCCACGCCTACGAGCAGTACTTC; CDR3: CASSLPHAYEQYF
size: NA; V: TRBV2; J: TRBJ2-3; D: NA; length: 14; DNA: TGTGCCAGCAGTGATCTGTGGGACACAGATACGCAGTATTTT; CDR3: CASSDLWDTDTQYF
size: NA; V: TRBV5-4; J: TRBJ2-5; D: TRBD1; length: 15; DNA: TGTGCCAGCAGCTTGGGGGGGACAGGGATGGAGACCCAGTACTTC; CDR3: CASSLGGTGMETQYF
size: NA; V: TRBV5-4; J: TRBJ2-3; D: NA; length: 16; DNA: TGTGCCAGCAGCTCCCGGGACCCTACGTTGAGAGATACGCAGTATTTT; CDR3: CASSSRDPTLRDTQYF
size: NA; V: TRBV4-1; J: TRBJ2-7; D: NA; length: 20; DNA: TGCGCCAGCAGCCAACCCGCAGGTGTATCGGGGGACTCGAGCTCCTACGAGCAGTACTTC; CDR3: CASSQPAGVSGDSSSYEQYF
size: NA; V: TRBV11-1; J: TRBJ2-4; D: TRBD2; length: 17; DNA: TGTGCCAGCAGCCCCAGGACGGGGAGGGGTACCAAAAACATTCAGTACTTC; CDR3: CASSPRTGRGTKNIQYF
size: NA; V: TRBV7-8; J: TRBJ1-5; D: TRBD1; length: 14; DNA: TGTGCCAGCAGCTTGGGGACAGGGAATCAGCCCCAGCATTTT; CDR3: CASSLGTGNQPQHF
size: NA; V: TRBV11-2; J: TRBJ1-1; D: NA; length: 13; DNA: TGTGCCAGCAGCTGGAACACCGACACTGAAGCTTTCTTT; CDR3: CASSWNTDTEAFF
size: NA; V: TRBV9; J: TRBJ2-3; D: NA; length: 13; DNA: TGTGCCAGCAGCGTACAGGGCACAGATACGCAGTATTTT; CDR3: CASSVQGTDTQYF
size: NA; V: TRBV7-2; J: TRBJ2-3; D: NA; length: 14; DNA: TGTGCCAGCAGACTCTCAGGGAGCACAGATACGCAGTATTTT; CDR3: CASRLSGSTDTQYF
size: NA; V: TRBV15; J: TRBJ1-5; D: NA; length: 13; DNA: TGTGCCACCAGCAGCAATACAGCGCAGCCCCAGCATTTT; CDR3: CATSSNTAQPQHF
size: NA; V: TRBV6-1; J: TRBJ2-4; D: TRBD1; length: 15; DNA: TGTGCCAGCCGGGACAGGCTGGGGGCCAAAAACATTCAGTACTTC; CDR3: CASRDRLGAKNIQYF
size: NA; V: TRBV11-3; J: TRBJ2-5; D: TRBD2; length: 15; DNA: TGTGCCTCCCCCGGCCTAGCGGGGGGGAAAGAGACCCAGTACTTC; CDR3: CASPGLAGGKETQYF
size: NA; V: TRBV30; J: TRBJ1-1; D: NA; length: 13; DNA: TGTGCCTGGGGGACCGGACTCGAGGAAAAATCTTTCTTT; CDR3: CAWGTGLEEKSFF
size: once; V: TRBV2; J: TRBJ2-7; D: TRBD1; length: 13; DNA: TGTGCCAGCAGAGCGACAGGGGCGTACGAGCAGTACTTC; CDR3: CASRATGAYEQYF
size: NA; V: TRBV6-1; J: TRBJ1-1; D: NA; length: 14; DNA: TGTGCCAGCAGTGAACCGGGGAGGATCTCTGAAGCTTTCTTT; CDR3: CASSEPGRISEAFF
size: NA; V: TRBV10-2; J: TRBJ1-1; D: NA; length: 15; DNA: TGCGCCAGCAGTGAGTCTTTAACGTTGAACACTGAAGCTTTCTTT; CDR3: CASSESLTLNTEAFF
size: NA; V: TRBV2; J: TRBJ2-4; D: TRBD2; length: 17; DNA: TGTGCCAGCAGTGAAAGGGTAGCGGGGGGGTCAAAAAACATTCAGTACTTC; CDR3: CASSERVAGGSKNIQYF
size: NA; V: TRBV5-1; J: TRBJ2-1; D: NA; length: 14; DNA: TGCGCCAGCAGCCAAGGACTATCCTACAATGAGCAGTTCTTC; CDR3: CASSQGLSYNEQFF
size: NA; V: TRBV6-6; J: TRBJ2-7; D: TRBD1; length: 14; DNA: TGTGCCAGCAGTTTCCAGGGGGCTGGGGCCGAGCAGTACTTC; CDR3: CASSFQGAGAEQYF
size: NA; V: TRBV21-1; J: TRBJ1-5; D: NA; length: 16; DNA: TGTGCCAGCAGTTCCTTCCGGGGGAACCCTAATCAGCCCCAGCATTTT; CDR3: CASSSFRGNPNQPQHF
size: NA; V: TRBV6-1; J: TRBJ1-2; D: TRBD1; length: 15; DNA: TGTGCCAGCAGTTTACAGACAGGGGGCTCGTATGGCTACACCTTC; CDR3: CASSLQTGGSYGYTF
size: few; V: TRBV5-1; J: TRBJ1-1; D: TRBD1; length: 15; DNA: TGCGCCAGCAGCCCGACGGGACAGAGTGGCACTGAAGCTTTCTTT; CDR3: CASSPTGQSGTEAFF
size: NA; V: TRBV6-1; J: TRBJ2-1; D: NA; length: 11; DNA: TGTGCCAGCACCTATTACAATGAGCAGTTCTTC; CDR3: CASTYYNEQFF
size: NA; V: TRBV6-1; J: TRBJ1-1; D: NA; length: 17; DNA: TGTGCCAGCAGTGATTCCCACAGGACCTTAAGGAACACTGAAGCTTTCTTT; CDR3: CASSDSHRTLRNTEAFF
size: NA; V: TRBV30; J: TRBJ1-2; D: NA; length: 11; DNA: TGTGCCTGGAGCATCGGATCAGGCTACACCTTC; CDR3: CAWSIGSGYTF
size: few; V: TRBV5-1; J: TRBJ2-7; D: TRBD2; length: 15; DNA: TGCGCCAGCAGCTTGGCTGGAGCGGGAGCGGGCGAGCAGTACTTC; CDR3: CASSLAGAGAGEQYF